This T cell receptor beta chain was retrieved from a study of blood T cell repertoires in COVID-19. Study-level background: From the United States, Italy and Spain came samples of acute and convalescent COVID-19. PBMCs, B-cell-depleted T cells, or T cells provided the cDNA or gDNA that made up the material.

CDR1 is LGHDT, CDR2 YNNKEL, per germline (reference sequence). V was shortened by 4 bases and J by 4 bases, with 14 bases between the two germline ends. The CDR3 sequence is 15 residues long. Original data processing: For nucleated cells, counts were estimated from reference gene primer amplification. Some clones are missing from TCRdb's copy, which holds only in-frame ones; the method was immunoSEQ multiplex PCR. The V and J calls and clone size are taken from that table; D and trimming were inferred from the DNA. The sample lists nearly 250,000 clones, more than 75% occurring once. The V call is TRBV3-1 (or the pseudogene TRBV3-2), the J call TRBJ2-1; the D gene is possibly TRBD1 (6 bases). The sequencing sample was made of peripheral blood. The receptor was derived from an older woman who had recovered from COVID-19. The DNA of the CDR3 is TGTGCCAGCAGCCCTTCGGACAGACCTTACAATGAGCAGTTCTTC. Protein sequence: CASSPSDRPYNEQFF.